This T cell receptor beta chain was sequenced in a study of blood T cell repertoires in COVID-19. Study in general: Sources were T cells, B-cell-depleted T cells, or PBMCs; the material itself was cDNA or gDNA.

Trimming removed 5 bases at V and 10 bases at J, with 18 bases between. This CDR3 comprises 13 residues. The germline gives CDR1 GTSNPN, CDR2 SVGIG (reference sequence). Under the authors' procedure: Nucleated cell counts were estimated from reference gene primer amplification. TCRdb's copy holds only in-frame clones and misses some; the assay was immunoSEQ multiplex PCR. V and J calls and clone size are those listed in that table; D and trimming were worked out from the DNA. There are about 360,000 clones in the sample; around 87% occur only once, and 3% lies in the top ten. The sample was peripheral blood. V usage is TRBV30 and J usage is TRBJ2-4; D perhaps matches TRBD2 (5 bases). This sequence originates from a human donor in a cohort sampled during active COVID-19. This CDR3 is CAWGSSSGIIQYF. The DNA of the CDR3 is TGTGCCTGGGGGAGTTCTTCAGGAATTATTCAGTACTTC.